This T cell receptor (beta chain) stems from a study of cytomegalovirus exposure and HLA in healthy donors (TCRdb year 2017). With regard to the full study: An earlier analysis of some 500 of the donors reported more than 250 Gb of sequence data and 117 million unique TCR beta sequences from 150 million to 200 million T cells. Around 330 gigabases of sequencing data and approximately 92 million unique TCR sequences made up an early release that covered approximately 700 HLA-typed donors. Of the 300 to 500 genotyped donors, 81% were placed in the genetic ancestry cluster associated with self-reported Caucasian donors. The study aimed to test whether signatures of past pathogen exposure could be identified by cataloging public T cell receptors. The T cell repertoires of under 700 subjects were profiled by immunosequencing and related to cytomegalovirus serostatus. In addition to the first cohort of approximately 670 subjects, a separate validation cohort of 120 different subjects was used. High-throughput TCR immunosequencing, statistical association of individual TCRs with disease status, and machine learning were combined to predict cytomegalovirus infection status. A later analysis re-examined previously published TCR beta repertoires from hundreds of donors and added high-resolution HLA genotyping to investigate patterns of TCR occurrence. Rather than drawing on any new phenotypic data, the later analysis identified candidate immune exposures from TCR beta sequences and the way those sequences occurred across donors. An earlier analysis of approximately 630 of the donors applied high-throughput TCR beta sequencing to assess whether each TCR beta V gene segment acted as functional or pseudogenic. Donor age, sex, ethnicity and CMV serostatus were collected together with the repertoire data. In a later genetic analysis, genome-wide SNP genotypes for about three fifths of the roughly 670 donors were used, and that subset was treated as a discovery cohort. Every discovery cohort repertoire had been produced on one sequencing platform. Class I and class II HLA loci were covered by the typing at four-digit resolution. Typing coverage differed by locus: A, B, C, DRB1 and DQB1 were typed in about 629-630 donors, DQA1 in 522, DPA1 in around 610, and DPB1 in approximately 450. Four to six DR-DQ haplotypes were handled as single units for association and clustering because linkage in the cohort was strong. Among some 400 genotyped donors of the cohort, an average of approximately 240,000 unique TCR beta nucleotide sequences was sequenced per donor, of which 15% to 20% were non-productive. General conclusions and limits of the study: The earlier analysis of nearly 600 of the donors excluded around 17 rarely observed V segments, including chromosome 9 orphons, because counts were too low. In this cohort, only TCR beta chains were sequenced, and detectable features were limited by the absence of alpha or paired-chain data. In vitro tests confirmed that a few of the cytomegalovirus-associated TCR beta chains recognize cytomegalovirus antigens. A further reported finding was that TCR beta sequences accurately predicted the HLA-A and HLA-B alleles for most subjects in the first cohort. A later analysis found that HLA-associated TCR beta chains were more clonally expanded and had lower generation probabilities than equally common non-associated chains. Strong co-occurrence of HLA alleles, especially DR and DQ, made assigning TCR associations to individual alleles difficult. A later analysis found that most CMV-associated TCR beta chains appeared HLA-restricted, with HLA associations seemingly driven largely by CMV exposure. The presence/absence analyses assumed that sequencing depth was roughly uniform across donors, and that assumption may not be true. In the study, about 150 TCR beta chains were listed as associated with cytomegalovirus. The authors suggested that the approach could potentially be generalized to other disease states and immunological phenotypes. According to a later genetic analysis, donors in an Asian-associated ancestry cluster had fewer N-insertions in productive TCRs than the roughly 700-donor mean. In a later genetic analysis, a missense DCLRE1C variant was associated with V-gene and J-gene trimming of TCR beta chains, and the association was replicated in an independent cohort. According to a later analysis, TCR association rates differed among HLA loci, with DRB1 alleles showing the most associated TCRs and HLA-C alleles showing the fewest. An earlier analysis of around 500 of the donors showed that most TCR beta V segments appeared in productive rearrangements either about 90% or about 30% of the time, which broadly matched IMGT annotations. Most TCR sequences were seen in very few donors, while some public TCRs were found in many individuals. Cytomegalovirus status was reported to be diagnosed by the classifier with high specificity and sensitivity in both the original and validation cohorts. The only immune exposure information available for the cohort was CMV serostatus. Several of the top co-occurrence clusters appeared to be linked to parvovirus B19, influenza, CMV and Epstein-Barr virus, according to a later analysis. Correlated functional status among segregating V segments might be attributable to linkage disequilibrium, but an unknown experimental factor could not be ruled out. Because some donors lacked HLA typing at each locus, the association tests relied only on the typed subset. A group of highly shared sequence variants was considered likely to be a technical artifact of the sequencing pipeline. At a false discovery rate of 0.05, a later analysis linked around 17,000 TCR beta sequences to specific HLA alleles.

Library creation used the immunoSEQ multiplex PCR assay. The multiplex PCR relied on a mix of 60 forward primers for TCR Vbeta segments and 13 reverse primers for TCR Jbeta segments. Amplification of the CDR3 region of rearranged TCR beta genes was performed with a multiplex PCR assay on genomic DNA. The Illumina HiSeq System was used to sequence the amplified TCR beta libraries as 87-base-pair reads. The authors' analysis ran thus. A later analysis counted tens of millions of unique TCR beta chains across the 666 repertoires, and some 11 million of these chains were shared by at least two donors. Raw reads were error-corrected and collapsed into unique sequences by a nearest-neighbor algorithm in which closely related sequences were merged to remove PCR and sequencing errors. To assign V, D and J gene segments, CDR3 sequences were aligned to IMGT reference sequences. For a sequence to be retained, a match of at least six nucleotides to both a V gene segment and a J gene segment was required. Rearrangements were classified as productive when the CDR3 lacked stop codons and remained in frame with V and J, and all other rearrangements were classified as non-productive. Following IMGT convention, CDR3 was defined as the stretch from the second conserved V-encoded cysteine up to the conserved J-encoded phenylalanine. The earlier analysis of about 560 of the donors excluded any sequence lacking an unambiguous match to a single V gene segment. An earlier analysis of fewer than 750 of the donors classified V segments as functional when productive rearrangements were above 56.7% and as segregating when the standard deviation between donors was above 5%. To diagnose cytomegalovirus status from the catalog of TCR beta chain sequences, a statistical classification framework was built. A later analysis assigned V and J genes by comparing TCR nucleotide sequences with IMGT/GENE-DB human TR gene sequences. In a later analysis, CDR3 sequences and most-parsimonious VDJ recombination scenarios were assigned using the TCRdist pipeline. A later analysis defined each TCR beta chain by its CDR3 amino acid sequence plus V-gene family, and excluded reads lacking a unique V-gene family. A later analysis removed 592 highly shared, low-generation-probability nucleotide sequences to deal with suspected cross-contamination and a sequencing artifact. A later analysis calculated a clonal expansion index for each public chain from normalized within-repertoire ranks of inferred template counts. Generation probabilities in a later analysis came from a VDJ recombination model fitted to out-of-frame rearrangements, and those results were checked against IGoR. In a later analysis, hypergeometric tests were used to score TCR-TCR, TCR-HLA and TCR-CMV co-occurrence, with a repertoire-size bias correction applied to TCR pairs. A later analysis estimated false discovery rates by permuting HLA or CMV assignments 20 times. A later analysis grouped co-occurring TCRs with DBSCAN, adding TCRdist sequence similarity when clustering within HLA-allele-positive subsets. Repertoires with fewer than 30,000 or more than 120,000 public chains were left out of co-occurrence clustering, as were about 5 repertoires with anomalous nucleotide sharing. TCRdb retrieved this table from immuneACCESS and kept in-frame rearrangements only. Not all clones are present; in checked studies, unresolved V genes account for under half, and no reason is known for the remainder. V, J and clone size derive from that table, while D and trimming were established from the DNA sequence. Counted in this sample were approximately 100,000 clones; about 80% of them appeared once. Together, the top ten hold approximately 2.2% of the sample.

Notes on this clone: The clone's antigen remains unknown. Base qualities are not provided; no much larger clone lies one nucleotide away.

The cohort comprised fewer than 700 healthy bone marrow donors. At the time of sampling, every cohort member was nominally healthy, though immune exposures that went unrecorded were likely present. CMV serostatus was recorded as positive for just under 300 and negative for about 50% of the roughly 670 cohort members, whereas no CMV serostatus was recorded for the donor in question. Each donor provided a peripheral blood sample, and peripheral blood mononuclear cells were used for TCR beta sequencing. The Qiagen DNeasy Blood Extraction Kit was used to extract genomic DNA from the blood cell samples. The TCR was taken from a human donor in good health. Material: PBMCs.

The CDR3 protein is CASSLAGQGTETQYF. The DNA reads TGTGCCAGCAGCTTAGCGGGACAGGGAACAGAGACCCAGTACTTC. The chain joins TRBV7-7 to TRBJ2-5, with 9 bases matching TRBD1. The CDR3 goes from the cysteine to the phenylalanine over 15 residues. Only the CDR3 portion is preserved as DNA: 45 bases, with reading frame beginning at the first base. Here V drops 0 bases and J drops 4 bases, and the junction holds 3 bases not matched to any gene. CDR1 SSHAT and CDR2 FNYEAQ were looked up in the germline V gene (reference sequence).